The 4 T cell receptor beta chains listed next were all sequenced from one sample in a study of blood T cell repertoires in COVID-19. TCRdb keeps only in-frame clones here, not all; method: immunoSEQ multiplex PCR. The table includes approximately 12,000 clones, 90% detected once. Sample: peripheral blood. These receptors originate from a man aged 65-85 years with active COVID-19.

The chain's CDR3 is CAISESRNTEAFF. In DNA form, the CDR3 reads TGTGCCATCAGTGAGTCCAGAAACACTGAAGCTTTCTTT. The rearrangement uses TRBV10-3 and TRBJ1-1; no definite D call. The CDR3 extends over 13 amino acids. Between the trimmed V and J ends, which lost 0 bases and 2 bases, there was a span of 4 bases. Germline V CDR1 and CDR2: ENHRY, SYGVKD.

This chain uses TRBV19 with TRBJ2-7, with TRBD2 identical over 7 bases. The J segment lost 2 bases and the V segment lost 10 bases, leaving 11 bases of the junction unmatched. Germline V gene data show CDR1 as LNHDA and CDR2 as SQIVND (reference sequence). The CDR3 length is 14 residues. The CDR3 DNA is TGTGCCACAACCACCCAGCGGGAAGCCTACGAGCAGTACTTC. This gives the protein CATTTQREAYEQYF.

V is TRBV6-5 and J is TRBJ2-7, with 9 bases identical to TRBD2. Trimming took 6 bases from V and 2 from J; bases not matched to a gene: 8. Looked up from germline, CDR1 is MNHEY and CDR2 is SVGAGI. CDR3 size: 15 residues. CDR3 in DNA: TGTGCCAGCAGCGGAGCGGGAGGCCAACCCTACGAGCAGTACTTC. Encoded protein: CASSGAGGQPYEQYF.

The rearrangement uses TRBV5-4 and TRBJ2-1, with TRBD2 matching 9 bases. V was pared by 4 bases and J by 3 bases, with 2 bases of the junction left unmatched. The CDR3 length is 14 residues. From germline, CDR1 is SGHNT and CDR2 YYREEE (reference sequence). CDR3 sequence (DNA): TGTGCCAGCAGCGCGGGGGGGCACTACAATGAGCAGTTCTTC. Protein: CASSAGGHYNEQFF.